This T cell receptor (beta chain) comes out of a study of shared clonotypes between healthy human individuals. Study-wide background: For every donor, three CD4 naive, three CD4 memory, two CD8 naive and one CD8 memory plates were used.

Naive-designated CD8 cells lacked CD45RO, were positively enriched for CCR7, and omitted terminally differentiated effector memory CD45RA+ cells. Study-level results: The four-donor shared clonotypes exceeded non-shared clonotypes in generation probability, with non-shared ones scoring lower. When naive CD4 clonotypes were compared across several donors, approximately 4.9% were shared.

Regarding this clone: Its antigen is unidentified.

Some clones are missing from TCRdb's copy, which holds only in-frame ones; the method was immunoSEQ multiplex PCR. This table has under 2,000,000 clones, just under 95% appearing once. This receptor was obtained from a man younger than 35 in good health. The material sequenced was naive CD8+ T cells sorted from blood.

CDR3: CASSDWTGEGSPLHF. CDR3 nucleotide sequence: TGTGCCAGCAGCGATTGGACAGGGGAGGGTTCACCCCTCCACTTT. This chain uses TRBV9 with TRBJ1-6; 9 positions match TRBD1. The CDR3 is 15 residues long. Trimming took 3 bases from V and 9 from J; bases not matched to a gene: 7. The germline V gene has CDR1 SGDLS and CDR2 YYNGEE.